A single sample is the source of the 15 T cell receptor beta chains below, sequenced in a study of vaccination and CD4 T cells after COVID-19. The treatment denotes: approximately 10-day PBMC culture with coronavirus spike peptide pools or control peptides (ViraFEST assay). At the Johns Hopkins FTIC core, DNA taken from cultured CD4+ T cells was sequenced by way of the Oncomine TCR Beta short-read assay. TCRdb re-analysed the PCR reads in MiXCR, keeping a single row per CDR3 protein. The sample includes approximately 15,000 distinct CDR3 sequences, around 48% seen only once; the top ten take around 12%. Their antigens remain unidentified. Material for sequencing was CD4+ T cells from blood, cultured in vitro. These receptors came from a human donor who had recovered from COVID-19.

The chain employs TRBV2 and TRBJ1-2; D unclear. The CDR3 runs to 12 residues. Germline CDR1 reads SNHLY; CDR2 reads FYNNEI. The V and J ends lost 2 bases and 8 bases respectively, with 9 bases between them. The CDR3 DNA sequence: TGTGCCAGCAGTGAATCGGGTATCGGCTACACCTTC. It encodes CASSESGIGYTF.

The gene calls are TRBV28 and TRBJ1-1, with 8 nucleotides matching TRBD1. CDR1 and CDR2 (germline): MDHEN, SYDVKM. The CDR3 consists of 15 residues. Trimming at V came to 6 bases and at J to 2 bases, leaving 8 bases not matched to a gene. The CDR3 spells CASRRYRGGNTEAFF. The CDR3 DNA follows: TGTGCCAGCAGACGATACAGGGGGGGAAACACTGAAGCTTTCTTT.

The CDR3 coding sequence is TGTGCCAGCAGCTTAGGCTACTCCTACGAGCAGTACTTC. It codes for CASSLGYSYEQYF. The chain couples TRBV7-2 to TRBJ2-7; no definite D call. The CDR3 sequence is 13 residues long. V lost 1 base, J lost 0 bases, and 4 bases lay in between. The germline gives CDR1 SGHTA, CDR2 FQGNSA. The full variable domain, its missing parts supplied by reference TRBV7-2 and TRBJ2-7, is GAGVSQSPSNKVTEKGKDVELRCDPISGHTALYWYRQSLGQGLEFLIYFQGNSAPDKSGLPSDRFSAERTGGSVSTLTIQRTQQEDSAVYLCASSLGYSYEQYFGPGTRLTVT.

This chain uses TRBV20-1 with TRBJ2-3; 9 bases map to TRBD2. This CDR3 is 16 amino acids long. The V segment lost 0 bases and the J segment 4 bases; nucleotides outside the gene matches: 8. Per the germline V gene, CDR1 is DFQATT and CDR2 is SNEGSKA (reference sequence). The CDR3 loop reads CSARDPAGGPPDTQYF. The CDR3 DNA reads as TGCAGTGCTAGAGATCCGGCGGGAGGGCCCCCAGATACGCAGTATTTT.

This chain connects TRBV7-8 to TRBJ2-1, with D perhaps TRBD2 (5 bases). V lost 5 bases and J 3 bases, leaving 14 bases between the germline ends. The CDR3 contains 15 residues. The germline CDR1 and CDR2 sequences are SGHVS and FQNEAQ. CDR3 sequence (DNA): TGTGCCAGCAGCCCCGACTACTACCTCTACAATGAGCAGTTCTTC. Its protein product is CASSPDYYLYNEQFF.

V is TRBV20-1 and J is TRBJ2-7, with 7 bases lining up with TRBD1. Germline V lookup: CDR1 DFQATT, CDR2 SNEGSKA (reference sequence). CDR3 length equals 13 residues. Losses at the gene ends were 1 base for V and 3 bases for J; bases not matched to a gene: 3. This CDR3 is CSARVGTVYEQYF. Written as DNA, the CDR3 is TGCAGTGCTAGAGTCGGGACAGTCTACGAGCAGTACTTC.

This sequence joins TRBV10-1 and TRBJ1-2; D may be TRBD1 (5 bases). V lost 6 bases, J lost 4 bases, and 15 bases lay in between. Germline V gene data show CDR1 as WNHNN and CDR2 as SYGVQD (reference sequence). The CDR3 consists of 14 residues. CDR3 residues: CASSPGTARYGYTF. CDR3 in DNA: TGCGCCAGCAGCCCCGGGACGGCCCGCTATGGCTACACCTTC.

This clonotype was observed a few times. V usage is TRBV19 and J usage is TRBJ1-5; 10 nucleotides line up with TRBD1. V lost 4 bases and J lost 6; bases outside the gene matches: 12. CDR1 LNHDA and CDR2 SQIVND come from the germline V gene (reference sequence). The CDR3 sequence is 17 residues long. CDR3 nucleotides: TGTGCCAGTAGTAGAGACAGGGGGCTTCGGTTGAGTCAGCCCCAGCATTTT. Its protein product is CASSRDRGLRLSQPQHF.

The DNA of the CDR3 is TGTGCCAGCAGTGCAGATAACAGGGCCGCGCAGTACTTC. It is translated as CASSADNRAAQYF. The V call is TRBV2, the J call TRBJ2-7; D may be TRBD1 (6 bases). Between the trimmed V and J ends, which lost 4 bases and 9 bases, there was a span of 16 bases. The germline CDR1 and CDR2 sequences are SNHLY and FYNNEI. The CDR3 contains 13 residues.

The V gene is TRBV5-1, the J gene TRBJ2-3; D is undetermined. The V and J ends lost 0 bases and 2 bases respectively, with 7 bases between them. CDR1 and CDR2 (germline): SGHRS, YFSETQ. The CDR3 sequence is 14 residues long. CDR3 protein: CASSLALSTDTQYF. The CDR3 DNA sequence: TGCGCCAGCAGCTTGGCCCTATCCACAGATACGCAGTATTTT.

Written as DNA, the CDR3 is TGTGCCAGCACGTTACAGGGGGGAGCTAACTATGGCTACACCTTC. This codes for CASTLQGGANYGYTF. The J gene is TRBJ1-2, the V gene TRBV2; 8 bases match TRBD1. The CDR3 sequence is 15 residues long. CDR1 is SNHLY and CDR2 is FYNNEI in the germline V gene. Trimming cost V 7 bases and J 0 bases; bases outside gene matches: 7.

This chain connects TRBV6-5 to TRBJ1-2, with TRBD1 matching over 8 bases. The CDR3 is 13 residues long. V was pared by 4 bases and J by 5 bases, with 3 bases of the junction left unmatched. Germline V gene data show CDR1 as MNHEY and CDR2 as SVGAGI. The chain's CDR3 is CASSSGQDYGYTF. CDR3 bases: TGTGCCAGCAGTTCGGGACAGGATTATGGCTACACCTTC.

This chain connects TRBV4-3 to TRBJ2-4; D remains ambiguous. V lost 4 bases to trimming and J lost 0 bases, with 10 bases between them. The length of the CDR3 is 15 residues. Germline lookup yields CDR1 LGHNA and CDR2 YSLEER. This CDR3 reads CASSLDPKAKNIQYF. For the CDR3, the DNA is TGCGCCAGCAGCCTTGACCCCAAAGCCAAAAACATTCAGTACTTC.

This chain links TRBV10-3 with TRBJ2-5; 15 bases fit TRBD2. After removal of 4 bases from V and 4 bases from J, the junction contained 7 bases not matched to a gene. CDR3 size: 17 residues. Germline assignment: CDR1 ENHRY and CDR2 SYGVKD. The CDR3 reads CAISGRTSGRVAETQYF. CDR3 nucleotide sequence: TGTGCCATCAGTGGCCGGACTAGCGGGAGGGTAGCAGAGACCCAGTACTTC.

J is TRBJ1-4 and V is TRBV28; unclear D gene. CDR3 length: 14 residues. Trimming took 1 base from V and 8 from J, leaving 11 bases between them. Germline V lookup: CDR1 MDHEN, CDR2 SYDVKM. DNA for the CDR3: TGTGCCAGCAGTTTATTGCGGGGTAACGAAAAACTGTTTTTT. Translation: CASSLLRGNEKLFF.